Shown below are 30 T cell receptor beta chains from a single sample sequenced in a study of CD8+CD57+ T cells in acquired aplastic anemia. Selection for sequencing was limited to patients who had shown CD8+CD57+ cell expansion by flow cytometry. According to the study, genomic DNA was the template for TCR beta VDJ and CDR3 profiling. MiXCR, run by TCRdb on the reads, gives a single entry per CDR3 protein. The table shows under 350,000 distinct CDR3 sequences, with under 65% occurring only once. Sequencing input: sorted CD4+, CD8+, or CD8+CD57+ T cells (not recorded which) from PBMCs. The origin of the receptors is a human donor with aplastic anemia.

The V gene is TRBV29-1, the J gene TRBJ1-2, with TRBD1 as a possible D gene (6 bases). Trimming left V 6 bases short and J 3 bases short, with 11 bases between. The CDR3 consists of 12 residues. Germline CDR1 is SQVTM and CDR2 is ANQGSEA. CDR3 region: CSVRGDHYGYTF. CDR3 nucleotides: TGCAGCGTGAGGGGGGATCACTATGGCTACACCTTC.

The rearrangement links TRBV19 to TRBJ2-2; 7 bases fit TRBD2. V dropped 4 bases and J dropped 1; count of bases not matched to a gene: 3. Germline lookup yields CDR1 LNHDA and CDR2 SQIVND (reference sequence). The CDR3 contains 15 residues. CDR3 in amino acids: CASSSRGGNTGELFF. The CDR3 DNA follows: TGTGCCAGTAGTAGTCGCGGGGGGAACACCGGGGAGCTGTTTTTT. The complete variable domain, with remaining parts taken from reference TRBV19 and TRBJ2-2, reads DGGITQSPKYLFRKEGQNVTLSCEQNLNHDAMYWYRQDPGQGLRLIYYSQIVNDFQKGDIAEGYSVSREKKESFPLTVTSAQKNPTAFYLCASSSRGGNTGELFFGEGSRLTVL.

The chain links TRBV10-3 to TRBJ2-3, with TRBD2 matching 10 bases. The germline V gene encodes CDR1 ENHRY and CDR2 SYGVKD. V was pared by 1 base and J by 7 bases, with 8 bases of the junction left unmatched. The CDR3 spans 16 residues. The CDR3 DNA reads as TGTGCCATCAGTGAGTTAGCTAGCGGGGGTTGGAATACGCAGTATTTT. It codes for CAISELASGGWNTQYF.

The table lists this clonotype with a few counts. This chain joins TRBV7-8 and TRBJ1-2; D is ambiguous. With 1 base removed from V and 6 bases from J, the gap between germline ends came to 9 bases. The CDR3 consists of 13 residues. Germline lookup yields CDR1 SGHVS and CDR2 FQNEAQ. CDR3 bases: TGTGCCAGCAGCTTAGAGGGAAACCATGGCTACACCTTC. It is translated as CASSLEGNHGYTF.

The chain carries TRBV7-9 and TRBJ2-7; D perhaps matches TRBD1 (6 bases). Trimming took off 5 bases at V and 3 bases at J, with 8 bases between the two ends. CDR3 size: 12 residues. Germline assignment: CDR1 SEHNR and CDR2 FQNEAQ (reference sequence). CDR3 sequence (DNA): TGTGCCAGCAGCCACAGGGTCTACGAGCAGTACTTC. Protein product: CASSHRVYEQYF.

The genes are TRBV2 and TRBJ1-2, with 10 bases that match TRBD1. This CDR3 has 14 amino acids. V shed 2 bases, J shed 8 bases, and the junction held 5 bases outside the gene matches. From germline, CDR1 is SNHLY and CDR2 FYNNEI. The CDR3 spells CASSEFGTGEGYTF. The CDR3 DNA reads as TGTGCCAGCAGTGAATTTGGGACAGGGGAGGGCTACACCTTC.

The chain carries TRBV2 and TRBJ2-1, with D possibly matching TRBD2 (6 bases). The CDR3 has 14 amino acids. Germline CDR1 and CDR2: SNHLY and FYNNEI. The ends were cut back, 7 bases at V and 6 bases at J, with 16 bases in the middle. The CDR3 DNA sequence: TGTGCCAGCACTAAGACTAGTGCCCGCAATGAGCAGTTCTTC. Amino acids: CASTKTSARNEQFF.

The rearrangement joins TRBV5-1 to TRBJ2-7; 7 bases align to TRBD2. The ends lost 4 bases at V and 2 bases at J; junction bases unmatched: 9. Germline CDR1 is SGHRS and CDR2 is YFSETQ. The CDR3 sequence is 15 residues long. CDR3 in amino acids: CASSHSGRETYEQYF. CDR3 nucleotides: TGCGCCAGCAGCCACTCGGGGCGGGAGACCTACGAGCAGTACTTC.

The V gene is TRBV5-1, the J gene TRBJ1-4, with a weak D call TRBD1 (5 bases). CDR1 and CDR2 (germline): SGHRS, YFSETQ. CDR3 length: 14 residues. V dropped 7 bases and J dropped 8 bases, with 18 bases sitting between them. CDR3 bases: TGCGCCAGCGCCATGGGGCAGAGAAACGAAAAACTGTTTTTT. The encoded protein is CASAMGQRNEKLFF.

This clonotype was detected ten times or more. V is TRBV3-1 and J is TRBJ1-2; possible D gene TRBD1, 5 bases. This CDR3 spans 14 amino acids. Deletions cut 4 bases from V and 4 bases from J, with 13 bases between. The germline V gene has CDR1 LGHDT and CDR2 YNNKEL (reference sequence). CDR3: CASSPGGGVYGYTF. For the CDR3, the DNA is TGTGCCAGCAGCCCGGGCGGAGGGGTCTATGGCTACACCTTC.

There are many counts of this clonotype. This chain links TRBV10-2 with TRBJ1-2; TRBD1 matches at 8 bases. V was clipped by 2 bases and J by 2 bases; unmatched bases: 1. The CDR3 has 14 amino acids. From germline, CDR1 is WSHSY and CDR2 SAAADI. CDR3 region: CASSEGQGNYGYTF. In nucleotides, the CDR3 is TGCGCCAGCAGTGAGGGACAGGGAAACTATGGCTACACCTTC.

The gene calls are TRBV12-3 or TRBV12-4 and TRBJ1-5; D possibly corresponds to TRBD1 (5 bases). This CDR3 spans 14 amino acids. V lost 6 bases and J 3 bases, leaving 12 bases between the germline ends. Here the CDR3 DNA reads TGTGCCAGCAGCCCGACAGTTACCAATCAGCCCCAGCATTTT. Its protein is CASSPTVTNQPQHF.

This clonotype was found a few times. The chain combines TRBV25-1 with TRBJ2-3; D gene ambiguous. V gave up 3 bases and J gave up 3 bases, with 4 bases separating them. The CDR3 runs 12 residues. Germline CDR1 and CDR2: MGHDK and SYGVNS. CDR3 loop: CASSELTDTQYF. The CDR3 DNA sequence: TGTGCCAGCAGTGAGTTAACAGATACGCAGTATTTT.

This clonotype was recorded many times. CDR3 sequence (DNA): TGTGCCAGCGAAACTAACTATGGCTACACCTTC. Encoded protein: CASETNYGYTF. This chain uses TRBV2 with TRBJ1-2; no reliable D call. Germline lookup yields CDR1 SNHLY and CDR2 FYNNEI. The V gene lost 8 bases and the J gene lost 0 bases, with 4 bases spanning the gap. CDR3 length equals 11 residues.

The chain uses TRBV2 and TRBJ1-1; D call uncertain. The CDR3 consists of 13 residues. Trimming took off 7 bases at V and 2 bases at J, with 11 bases between the two ends. Germline-derived CDR1 and CDR2 are SNHLY and FYNNEI. Written as DNA, the CDR3 is TGTGCCAGCATCGGCGACTTCAACACTGAAGCTTTCTTT. It encodes CASIGDFNTEAFF.

The chain carries TRBV5-6 and TRBJ2-5; D may be TRBD1 or TRBD2 (6 bases each). Trimming cost V 1 base and J 1 base, with 14 bases left between them. CDR1 and CDR2 from the germline V gene are SGHDT and YYEEEE. This CDR3 is 16 amino acids long. CDR3 sequence reads: CASSLFSGGGQETQYF. The DNA for the CDR3 is TGTGCCAGCAGCTTGTTTTCAGGAGGGGGCCAAGAGACCCAGTACTTC.

This clonotype was picked up many times. The chain joins TRBV3-1 to TRBJ2-7; TRBD1 agrees at 10 bases. V dropped 0 bases and J dropped 7; count of bases not matched to a gene: 9. Germline V lookup: CDR1 LGHDT, CDR2 YNNKEL (reference sequence). The CDR3 has 16 amino acids. CDR3 sequence reads: CASSQDVGTGVFEQYF. The CDR3 DNA follows: TGTGCCAGCAGCCAAGATGTAGGGACAGGGGTCTTTGAGCAGTACTTC.

The genes are TRBV7-9 and TRBJ1-4; D remains unclear. Germline lookup yields CDR1 SEHNR and CDR2 FQNEAQ (reference sequence). Trimming cost V 4 bases and J 7 bases, with 7 bases left between them. CDR3 length: 12 residues. CDR3 loop: CASSSIGEKLFF. The CDR3 nucleotides read TGTGCCAGCAGCTCAATAGGTGAAAAACTGTTTTTT.

This chain connects TRBV29-1 to TRBJ1-3; D unclear. Trimming took off 2 bases at V and 4 bases at J, with 6 bases between the two ends. The CDR3 is made up of 12 amino acids. The germline gives CDR1 SQVTM, CDR2 ANQGSEA. The CDR3 here is CSVETDGNTIYF. In nucleotides, the CDR3 is TGCAGCGTTGAAACAGACGGAAACACCATATATTTT.

The V gene is TRBV12-3 or TRBV12-4, the J gene TRBJ2-3; D is uncertain. This CDR3 has 15 amino acids. The V end was cut by 1 base, the J end by 2 bases, with 10 bases between. The CDR3 coding sequence is TGTGCCAGCAGTTTAGAGACAAGCACCACAGATACGCAGTATTTT. It is translated as CASSLETSTTDTQYF.

The rearrangement joins TRBV29-1 to TRBJ2-7; 7 bases are shared with TRBD1. This CDR3 spans 13 amino acids. V shed 7 bases, J shed 7 bases, and the junction held 13 bases outside the gene matches. Germline-derived CDR1 and CDR2 are SQVTM and ANQGSEA. The CDR3 reads CSAIYRGRREQYF. CDR3 in DNA: TGCAGCGCAATTTACAGGGGACGGAGGGAGCAGTACTTC.

Only a few counts were recorded for this clonotype. The rearrangement uses TRBV18 and TRBJ2-1; 12 bases match TRBD2. With 6 bases clipped from V and 8 bases from J, the junction kept 11 bases outside the gene matches. Germline V gene data show CDR1 as KGHSH and CDR2 as LQKENI. This CDR3 is 16 amino acids long. The CDR3 sequence: CASSIGLAGLQYEQFF. CDR3 DNA: TGTGCCAGCTCTATTGGACTAGCGGGACTTCAGTATGAGCAGTTCTTC.

This clonotype occurred once. The rearrangement uses TRBV29-1 and TRBJ1-1; D is undetermined. The CDR3 totals 12 residues. Between the trimmed V and J ends, which lost 6 bases and 11 bases, there was a span of 19 bases. CDR1 and CDR2 (germline): SQVTM, ANQGSEA. The CDR3 region has the DNA TGCAGCGTAGACCTAGGGATTACCAAGGCTTTCTTT. This encodes CSVDLGITKAFF.

This clonotype was recorded at least ten times. The chain couples TRBV11-2 to TRBJ1-1; 7 bases are a match to TRBD1. V lost 5 bases, J lost 8 bases, and 8 bases stayed unmatched. Germline loops: CDR1 SGHAT, CDR2 FQNNGV. The CDR3 covers 13 residues. CDR3 in DNA: TGTGCCAGCAGCCAGGGACAGCCCCAAGAAGCTTTCTTT. Translated: CASSQGQPQEAFF.

The gene calls are TRBV10-1 and TRBJ2-1; D is undetermined. Trimming took 3 bases from V and 4 from J, leaving 7 bases between them. CDR1 and CDR2 (germline): WNHNN, SYGVQD (reference sequence). This CDR3 has 13 amino acids. CDR3 in DNA: TGCGCCAGCAGTGAATTTAATTACAATGAGCAGTTCTTC. Protein: CASSEFNYNEQFF.

This chain links TRBV7-9 with TRBJ2-1; perhaps TRBD1 as D (6 bases). The germline CDR1 and CDR2 sequences are SEHNR and FQNEAQ (reference sequence). V was clipped by 5 bases and J by 4 bases, with 9 bases between them. The CDR3 has 13 residues. CDR3 bases: TGTGCCAGCAGCGCCCAGGGGTACAATGAGCAGTTCTTC. This encodes CASSAQGYNEQFF.

The chain combines TRBV12-3 or TRBV12-4 with TRBJ2-7; TRBD1 aligns across 8 bases. There are 16 residues in the CDR3. Losses at the gene ends were 5 bases for V and 1 base for J; bases not matched to a gene: 10. The CDR3 here is CASSALDRAISYEQYF. The CDR3 DNA sequence: TGTGCCAGCAGTGCCTTGGACAGGGCGATTTCCTACGAGCAGTACTTC.

The chain carries TRBV20-1 and TRBJ2-7; 9 bases match TRBD1. Germline loops: CDR1 DFQATT, CDR2 SNEGSKA (reference sequence). The V and J ends lost 6 bases and 1 base, in that order; junction bases with no gene match: 7. This CDR3 spans 14 amino acids. The CDR3 sequence is CSAGQGIISYEQYF. CDR3 nucleotides: TGCAGTGCGGGACAGGGAATCATATCCTACGAGCAGTACTTC.

This clonotype was counted between two and nine times. The chain uses TRBV5-1 and TRBJ1-2; 9 nucleotides agree with TRBD1. J gave up 8 bases and V 4 bases, and 6 bases lay outside the gene matches. The germline V gene encodes CDR1 SGHRS and CDR2 YFSETQ. The CDR3 runs to 13 residues. CDR3 coding DNA: TGCGCCAGCAGCCGGACAGGGGCAGAAGGCTACACCTTC. The encoded protein is CASSRTGAEGYTF.

This clonotype was observed a handful of times. This chain connects TRBV7-9 to TRBJ2-7; the match to TRBD2 covers 7 bases. Germline CDR1 and CDR2: SEHNR and FQNEAQ (reference sequence). This CDR3 region has 17 residues. J was trimmed by 3 bases and V by 6 bases; bases with no gene match: 17. CDR3 residues: CASSATGRGGSSYEQYF. In nucleotides, the CDR3 is TGTGCCAGCAGTGCTACGGGGAGGGGCGGGAGTAGCTACGAGCAGTACTTC.